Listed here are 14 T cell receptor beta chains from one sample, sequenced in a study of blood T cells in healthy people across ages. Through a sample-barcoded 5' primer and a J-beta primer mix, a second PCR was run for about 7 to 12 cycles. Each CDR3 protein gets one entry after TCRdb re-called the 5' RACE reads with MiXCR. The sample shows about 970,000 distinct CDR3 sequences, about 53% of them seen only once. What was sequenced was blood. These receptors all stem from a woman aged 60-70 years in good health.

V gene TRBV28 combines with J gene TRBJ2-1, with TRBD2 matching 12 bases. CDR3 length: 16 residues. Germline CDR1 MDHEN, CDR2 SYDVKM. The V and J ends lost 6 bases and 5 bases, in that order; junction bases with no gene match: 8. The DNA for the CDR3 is TGTGCCAGCAGCTATAGACTAGCGGGAGCCCACAATGAGCAGTTCTTC. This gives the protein CASSYRLAGAHNEQFF.

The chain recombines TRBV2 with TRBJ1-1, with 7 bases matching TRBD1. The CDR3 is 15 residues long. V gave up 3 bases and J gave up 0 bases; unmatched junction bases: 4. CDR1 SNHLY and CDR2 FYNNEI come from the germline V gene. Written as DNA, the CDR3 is TGTGCCAGCAGTGATGCTGGGACAGTGAACACTGAAGCTTTCTTT. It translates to CASSDAGTVNTEAFF.

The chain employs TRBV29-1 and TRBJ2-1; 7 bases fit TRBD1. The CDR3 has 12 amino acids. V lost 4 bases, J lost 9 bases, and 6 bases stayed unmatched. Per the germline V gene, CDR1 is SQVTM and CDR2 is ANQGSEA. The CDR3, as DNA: TGCAGCGTTGTAGAGGGGGCAGGTGAGCAGTTCTTC. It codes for CSVVEGAGEQFF.

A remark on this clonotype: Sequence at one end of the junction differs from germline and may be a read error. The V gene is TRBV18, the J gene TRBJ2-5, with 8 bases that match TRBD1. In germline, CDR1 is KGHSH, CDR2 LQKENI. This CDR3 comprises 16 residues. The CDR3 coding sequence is TGTGCCAGCTCACCTAACACCCGGACAGGGCAAGAGGCCCAGTACTTC. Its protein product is CASSPNTRTGQEAQYF.

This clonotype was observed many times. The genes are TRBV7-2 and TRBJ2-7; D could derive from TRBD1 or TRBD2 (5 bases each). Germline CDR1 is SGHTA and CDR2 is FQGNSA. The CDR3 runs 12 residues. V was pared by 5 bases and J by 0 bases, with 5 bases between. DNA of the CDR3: TGTGCCAGCAGCGGGACCTCCTACGAGCAGTACTTC. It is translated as CASSGTSYEQYF.

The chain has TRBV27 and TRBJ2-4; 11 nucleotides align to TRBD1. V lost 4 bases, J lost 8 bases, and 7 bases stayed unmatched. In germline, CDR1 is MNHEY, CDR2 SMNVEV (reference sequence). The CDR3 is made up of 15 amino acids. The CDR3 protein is CASSSWGTGGDIQYF. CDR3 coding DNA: TGTGCCAGCAGTTCGTGGGGGACAGGGGGAGACATTCAGTACTTC.

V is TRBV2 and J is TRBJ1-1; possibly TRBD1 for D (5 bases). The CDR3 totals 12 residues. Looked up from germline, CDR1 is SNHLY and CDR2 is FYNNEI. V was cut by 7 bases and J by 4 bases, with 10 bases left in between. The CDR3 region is CASTREGTEAFF. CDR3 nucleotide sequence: TGTGCCAGCACCAGGGAGGGCACTGAAGCTTTCTTT.

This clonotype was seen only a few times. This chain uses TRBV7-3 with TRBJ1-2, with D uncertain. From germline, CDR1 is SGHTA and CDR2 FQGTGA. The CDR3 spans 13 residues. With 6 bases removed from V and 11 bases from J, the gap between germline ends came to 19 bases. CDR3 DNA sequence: TGTGCCAGCAGGGATATTTCAGGAGGCGGTTACACCTTC. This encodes CASRDISGGGYTF.

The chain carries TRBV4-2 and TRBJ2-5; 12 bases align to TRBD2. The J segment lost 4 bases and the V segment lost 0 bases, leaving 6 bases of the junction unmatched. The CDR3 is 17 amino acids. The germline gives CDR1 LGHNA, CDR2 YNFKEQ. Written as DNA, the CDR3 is TGTGCCAGCAGCCAAGATACTAGCGGGAGGATAGGAGAGACCCAGTACTTC. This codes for CASSQDTSGRIGETQYF.

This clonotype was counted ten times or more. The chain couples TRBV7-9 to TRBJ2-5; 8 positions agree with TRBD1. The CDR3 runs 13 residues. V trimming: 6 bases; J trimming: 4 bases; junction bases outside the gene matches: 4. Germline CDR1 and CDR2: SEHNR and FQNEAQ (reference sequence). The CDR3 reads CASSSGQGETQYF. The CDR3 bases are TGTGCCAGCAGTTCCGGACAGGGAGAGACCCAGTACTTC.

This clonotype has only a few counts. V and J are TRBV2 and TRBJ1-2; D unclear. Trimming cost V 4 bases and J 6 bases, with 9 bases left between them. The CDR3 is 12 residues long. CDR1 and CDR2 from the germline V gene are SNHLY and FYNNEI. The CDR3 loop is CASSVTGDGYTF. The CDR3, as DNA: TGTGCCAGCAGTGTTACGGGCGATGGCTACACCTTC.

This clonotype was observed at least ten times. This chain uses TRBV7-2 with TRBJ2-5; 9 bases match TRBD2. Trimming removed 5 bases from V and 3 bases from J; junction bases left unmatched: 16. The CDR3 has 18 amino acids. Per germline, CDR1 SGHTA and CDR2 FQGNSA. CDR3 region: CASSPGTSFTSPKETQYF. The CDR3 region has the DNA TGTGCCAGCAGCCCCGGGACTAGCTTCACCAGCCCCAAAGAGACCCAGTACTTC. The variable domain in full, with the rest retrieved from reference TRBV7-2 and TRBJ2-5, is GAGVSQSPSNKVTEKGKDVELRCDPISGHTALYWYRQSLGQGLEFLIYFQGNSAPDKSGLPSDRFSAERTGGSVSTLTIQRTQQEDSAVYLCASSPGTSFTSPKETQYFGPGTRLLVL.

The CDR3 sequence is CASSPGGQLPDEQYF. DNA for the CDR3: TGTGCCAGCAGTCCAGGGGGACAGTTGCCCGACGAGCAGTACTTC. The chain joins TRBV28 to TRBJ2-7; 7 bases align to TRBD1. With 5 bases clipped from V and 5 bases from J, the junction kept 12 bases outside the gene matches. This CDR3 is 15 amino acids long. In germline, CDR1 is MDHEN, CDR2 SYDVKM.

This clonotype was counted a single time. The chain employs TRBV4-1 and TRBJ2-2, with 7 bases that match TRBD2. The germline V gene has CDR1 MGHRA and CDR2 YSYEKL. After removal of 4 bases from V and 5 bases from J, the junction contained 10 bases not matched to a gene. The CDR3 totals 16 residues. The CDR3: CASSPSGGSETGELFF. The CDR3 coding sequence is TGCGCCAGCAGCCCTTCCGGCGGGAGTGAGACCGGGGAGCTGTTTTTT.